This paragraph reports one T cell receptor (beta chain). The data were produced by immunoSEQ multiplex PCR, yet TCRdb's version contains in-frame clones alone and is incomplete. The sample shows 120,000 to 150,000 clones, 85% to 90% of them seen only once. The data are from a study of blood T cell repertoires in COVID-19. From germline, CDR1 is SGDLS and CDR2 YYNGEE. Unmatched junction bases numbered 2, after V lost 3 bases and J lost 6 bases. The CDR3 contains 13 residues. The chain is built from TRBV9 and TRBJ2-1, with 8 positions matching TRBD1. Sequencing used peripheral blood. This sequence originates from a woman aged 60 to 75 with active COVID-19. The CDR3 DNA is TGTGCCAGCAGCGGACAGGGGTTCAATGAGCAGTTCTTC. The encoded protein is CASSGQGFNEQFF.